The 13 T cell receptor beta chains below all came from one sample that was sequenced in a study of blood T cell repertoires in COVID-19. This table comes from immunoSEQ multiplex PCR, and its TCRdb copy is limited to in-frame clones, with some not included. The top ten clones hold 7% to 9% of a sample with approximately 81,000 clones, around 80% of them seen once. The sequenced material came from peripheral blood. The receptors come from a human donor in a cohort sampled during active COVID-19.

CDR3 sequence reads: CASSTIDRQFYGYTF. As DNA, the CDR3 is TGTGCCAGCAGCACTATTGACAGACAATTCTATGGCTACACCTTC. V gene TRBV3-1 (or the pseudogene TRBV3-2) combines with J gene TRBJ1-2, with D tentatively TRBD1 (5 bases). The CDR3 length is 15 residues. Trimming left V 5 bases short and J 4 bases short, with 17 bases between. Per the germline V gene, CDR1 is LGHDT and CDR2 is YNNKEL (reference sequence).

CDR3 in amino acids: CASSTILQGRGYTF. The CDR3 nucleotides are TGTGCCAGCAGCACCATCCTACAGGGTCGGGGCTACACCTTC. The chain carries TRBV6-5 and TRBJ1-2; a weak D match, TRBD1 (6 bases). CDR1 is MNHEY and CDR2 is SVGAGI in the germline V gene. The germline V and J ends were trimmed by 6 bases and 8 bases, with 19 bases remaining between them. This CDR3 contains 14 residues.

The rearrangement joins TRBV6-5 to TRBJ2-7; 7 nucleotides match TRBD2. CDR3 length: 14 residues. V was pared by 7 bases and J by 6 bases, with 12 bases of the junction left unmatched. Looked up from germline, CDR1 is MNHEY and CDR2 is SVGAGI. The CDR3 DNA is TGTGCCAGCACCGGGGGGACCTCCGTCCTCGAGCAGTACTTC. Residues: CASTGGTSVLEQYF.

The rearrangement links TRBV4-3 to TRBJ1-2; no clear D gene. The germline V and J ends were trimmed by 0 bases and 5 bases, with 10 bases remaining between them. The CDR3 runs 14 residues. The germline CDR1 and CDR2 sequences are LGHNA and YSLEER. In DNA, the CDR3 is TGCGCCAGCAGCCAAGATCCTACGGGGTATGGCTACACCTTC. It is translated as CASSQDPTGYGYTF.

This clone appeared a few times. The CDR3 DNA follows: TGTGCCAGCACCCTAGGCTACGAGCAGTACTTC. Its translation: CASTLGYEQYF. The V and J genes are TRBV2 and TRBJ2-7; D is undetermined. CDR1 and CDR2 (germline): SNHLY, FYNNEI. The ends were cut back, 7 bases at V and 3 bases at J, with 7 bases in the middle. The CDR3 is made up of 11 amino acids.

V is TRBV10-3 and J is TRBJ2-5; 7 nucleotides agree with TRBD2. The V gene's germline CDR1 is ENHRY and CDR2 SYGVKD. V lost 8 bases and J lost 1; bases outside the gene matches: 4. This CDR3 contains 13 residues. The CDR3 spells CAIWKRGQETQYF. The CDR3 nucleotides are TGTGCCATCTGGAAGCGGGGCCAAGAGACCCAGTACTTC.

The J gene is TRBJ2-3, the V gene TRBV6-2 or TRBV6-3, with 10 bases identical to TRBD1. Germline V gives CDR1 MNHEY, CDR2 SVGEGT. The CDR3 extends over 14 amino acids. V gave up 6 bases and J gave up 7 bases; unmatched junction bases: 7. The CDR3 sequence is CASSWGQGRNTQYF. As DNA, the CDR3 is TGTGCCAGCAGCTGGGGACAGGGGAGGAATACGCAGTATTTT.

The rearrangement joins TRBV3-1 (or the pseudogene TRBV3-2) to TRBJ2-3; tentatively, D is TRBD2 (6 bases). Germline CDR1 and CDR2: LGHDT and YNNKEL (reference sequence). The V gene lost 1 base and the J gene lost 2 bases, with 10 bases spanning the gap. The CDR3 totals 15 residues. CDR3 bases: TGTGCCAGCAGCCAAGGGGTAGCGGTCACAGATACGCAGTATTTT. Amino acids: CASSQGVAVTDTQYF.

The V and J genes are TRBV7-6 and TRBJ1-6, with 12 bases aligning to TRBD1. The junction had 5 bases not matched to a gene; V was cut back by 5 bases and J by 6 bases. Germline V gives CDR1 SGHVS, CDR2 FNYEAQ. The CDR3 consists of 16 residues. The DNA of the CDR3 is TGTGCCAGCAGCCCGGGACAGGGGGCGGTTAATTCACCCCTCCACTTT. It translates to CASSPGQGAVNSPLHF.

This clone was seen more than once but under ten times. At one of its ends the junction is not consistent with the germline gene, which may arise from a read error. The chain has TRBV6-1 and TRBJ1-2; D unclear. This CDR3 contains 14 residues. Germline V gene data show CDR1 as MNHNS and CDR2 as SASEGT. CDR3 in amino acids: CASSEGDSGFESYF. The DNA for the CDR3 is TGTGCCAGCAGTGAAGGAGATTCGGGATTCGAAAGCTACTTC.

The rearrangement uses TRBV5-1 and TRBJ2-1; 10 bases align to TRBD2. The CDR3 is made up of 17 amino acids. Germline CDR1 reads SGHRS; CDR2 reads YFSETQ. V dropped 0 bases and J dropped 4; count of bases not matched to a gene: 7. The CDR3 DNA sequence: TGCGCCAGCAGCTTGGCCAGCGGGGGGGCTTTGTACAATGAGCAGTTCTTC. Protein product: CASSLASGGALYNEQFF.

CDR3 in DNA: TGTGCCAGCAGCTTAGGGCAGGGGGCGGACACCGGGGAGCTGTTTTTT. Translation gives CASSLGQGADTGELFF. The gene calls are TRBV7-3 and TRBJ2-2; 8 bases match TRBD1. The CDR3 has 16 residues. Germline V gene lookup returns CDR1 SGHTA and CDR2 FQGTGA. J gave up 3 bases and V 2 bases, and 5 bases lay outside the gene matches.

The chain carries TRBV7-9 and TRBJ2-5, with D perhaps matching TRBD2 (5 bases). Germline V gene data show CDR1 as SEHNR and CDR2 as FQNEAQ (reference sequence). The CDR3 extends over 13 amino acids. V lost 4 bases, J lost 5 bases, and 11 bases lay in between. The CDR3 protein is CASSSGSGETQYF. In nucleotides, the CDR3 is TGTGCCAGCAGCTCGGGATCGGGGGAGACCCAGTACTTC.